Listed here is a single T cell receptor beta chain. Sequencing was performed with immunoSEQ multiplex PCR; in TCRdb, only in-frame clones are kept and a portion is missing. The sample lists under 55,000 clones, roughly 80% seen once, with 10% in the top ten. V lost 6 bases, J lost 7 bases, and 7 bases stayed unmatched. This CDR3 is built from 14 residues. Germline values: CDR1 SGHKS, CDR2 YYEKEE (reference sequence). The record originates from a study of control samples from healthy donors and cancer patients. The sample was blood. The receptor comes from a man aged 70-80 years in good health. J is TRBJ2-2 and V is TRBV5-5, with TRBD1 matching over 9 bases. CDR3 loop: CASTLQGAYGELFF. The CDR3 DNA follows: TGTGCCAGCACCCTACAGGGGGCATACGGGGAGCTGTTTTTT.